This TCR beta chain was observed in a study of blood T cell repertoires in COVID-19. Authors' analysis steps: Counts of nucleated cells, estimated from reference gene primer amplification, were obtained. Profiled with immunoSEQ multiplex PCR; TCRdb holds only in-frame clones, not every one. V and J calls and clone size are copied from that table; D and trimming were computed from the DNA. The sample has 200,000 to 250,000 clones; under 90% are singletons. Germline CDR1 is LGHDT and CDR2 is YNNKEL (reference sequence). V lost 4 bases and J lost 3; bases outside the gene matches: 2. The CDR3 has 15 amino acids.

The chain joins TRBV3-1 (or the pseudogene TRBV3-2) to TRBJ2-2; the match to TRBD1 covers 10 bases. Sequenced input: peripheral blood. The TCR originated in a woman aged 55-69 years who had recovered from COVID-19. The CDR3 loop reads CASSPGTGDTGELFF. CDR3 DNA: TGTGCCAGCAGCCCCGGGACAGGGGACACCGGGGAGCTGTTTTTT.